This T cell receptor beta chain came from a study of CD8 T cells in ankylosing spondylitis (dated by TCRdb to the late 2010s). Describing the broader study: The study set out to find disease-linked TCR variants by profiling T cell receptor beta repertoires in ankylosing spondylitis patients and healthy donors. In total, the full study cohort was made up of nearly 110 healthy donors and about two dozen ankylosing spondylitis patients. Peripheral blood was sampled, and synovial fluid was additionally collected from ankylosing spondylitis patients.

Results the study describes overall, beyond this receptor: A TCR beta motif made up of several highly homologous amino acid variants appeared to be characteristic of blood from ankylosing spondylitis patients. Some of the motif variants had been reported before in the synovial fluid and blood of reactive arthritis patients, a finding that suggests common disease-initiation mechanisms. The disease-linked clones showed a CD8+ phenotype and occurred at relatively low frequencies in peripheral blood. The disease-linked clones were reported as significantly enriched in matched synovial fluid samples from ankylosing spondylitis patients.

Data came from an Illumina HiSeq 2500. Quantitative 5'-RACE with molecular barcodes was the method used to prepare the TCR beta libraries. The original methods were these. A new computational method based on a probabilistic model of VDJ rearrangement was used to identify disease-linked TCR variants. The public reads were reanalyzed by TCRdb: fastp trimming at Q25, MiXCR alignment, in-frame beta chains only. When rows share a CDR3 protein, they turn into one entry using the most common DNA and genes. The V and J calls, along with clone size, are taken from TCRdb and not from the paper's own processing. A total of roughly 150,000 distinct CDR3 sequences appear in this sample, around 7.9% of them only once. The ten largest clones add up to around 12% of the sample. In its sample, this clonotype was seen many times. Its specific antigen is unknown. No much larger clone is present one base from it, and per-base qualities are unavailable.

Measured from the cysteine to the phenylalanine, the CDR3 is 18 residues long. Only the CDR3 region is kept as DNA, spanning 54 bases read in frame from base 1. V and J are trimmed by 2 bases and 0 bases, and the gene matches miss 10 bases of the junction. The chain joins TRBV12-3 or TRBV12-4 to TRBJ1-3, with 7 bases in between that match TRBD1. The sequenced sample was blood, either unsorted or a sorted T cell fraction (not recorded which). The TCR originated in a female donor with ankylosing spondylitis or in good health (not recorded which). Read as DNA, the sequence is TGTGCCAGCAGTTTACCCCCAGGGGGACCCAACTCTGGAAACACCATATATTTT. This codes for CASSLPPGGPNSGNTIYF.